The entry below gives a single TCR beta chain sequence along with its context. In the original processing: Quantification of nucleated cells was approximated via reference gene primer amplification. Sequencing used immunoSEQ multiplex PCR; TCRdb keeps in-frame clones, though not all of them. V, J and clone size are those of that table, while D and trimming were read from the DNA. The data contain roughly 300,000 clones, more than 70% of them singletons. Participants came from roughly 25 US areas, aged about 18 to 100 years. Assignment of participants to cohorts was predicated upon participant-reported clinical history. The sample comes from a study of blood T cell repertoires in COVID-19. Study-level background: Sample material is recorded as cDNA or gDNA derived from T cells, B-cell-depleted T cells, or PBMCs.

The CDR3 loop spans 17 amino acids. V lost 0 bases, J lost 4 bases, and 19 bases lay in between. The V gene's germline CDR1 is SGHTS and CDR2 YDEGEE. The origin of this receptor is a woman in her thirties who had recovered from COVID-19. The V and J genes are TRBV5-8 and TRBJ1-2; TRBD1 might be the D (5 bases). Specimen: PBMCs or T cells enriched from blood (not recorded which). CDR3: CASSLARGGAVLYGYTF. CDR3 DNA: TGTGCCAGCAGCTTGGCCCGGGGAGGGGCCGTACTCTATGGCTACACCTTC. The variable domain in full, with the rest retrieved from reference TRBV5-8 and TRBJ1-2, is EAGVTQSPTHLIKTRGQQATLRCSPISGHTSVYWYQQALGLGLQFLLWYDEGEERNRGNFPPRFSGRQFPNYSSELNVNALELEDSALYLCASSLARGGAVLYGYTFGSGTRLTVV.